This T cell receptor beta chain was identified in a study of T-cell memory formation after mild COVID-19. Germline CDR1 and CDR2: DFQATT and SNEGSKA (reference sequence). The trim removed 4 bases at V and 3 bases at J, leaving 9 bases unmatched. The CDR3 totals 17 residues. TCR alpha and TCR beta cDNA libraries carrying sample barcodes and UMIs came from 5'RACE with constant-segment primers. TCRdb recomputed calls from the 5' RACE reads with MiXCR, one row per CDR3 protein. The repertoire holds 450,000 or so distinct CDR3 sequences, with roughly 20% as singletons. Sequences were obtained from PBMCs or a T cell subset sorted from them (not recorded which). This TCR derives from an adult woman who had mild COVID-19 (a few samples of this study predate the infection). Cell type and time point are not known. The rearrangement links TRBV20-1 to TRBJ2-7; TRBD2 matches at 16 bases. The DNA of the CDR3 is TGCAGTGCTACCCCCGGGACTAGCGGGAGGGCCCTCTACGAGCAGTACTTC. Amino acid sequence: CSATPGTSGRALYEQYF.